This is a list of T cell receptor beta chains from one sample in a study of cytomegalovirus exposure and HLA in healthy donors. Clones were sequenced by immunoSEQ multiplex PCR, and TCRdb holds only the in-frame ones, with some missing. The sample has approximately 170,000 clones, around 85% seen once; the top ten hold 1%. Sequencing was done on a sample of PBMCs. The source is a boy aged 2 to 9 in good health and CMV-seronegative. The CDR3 runs from the conserved cysteine through the conserved F or W. A D gene is named only where the DNA matches it firmly. The listing skips clone size in some rows; elsewhere it reads once, few, many or a size class.

abundance	d_gene	v_gene	len	j_gene	CDR3aa	CDR3nt
-	-	TRBV23-1	15	TRBJ2-4	CAPQHRVPAKNIQYF	TGCGCCCCTCAGCACAGGGTACCGGCCAAAAACATTCAGTACTTC
-	-	TRBV5-1	13	TRBJ2-3	CASSLSSTDTQYF	TGCGCCAGCAGCCTTTCTAGCACAGATACGCAGTATTTT
-	TRBD1	TRBV6-1	13	TRBJ1-5	CASGQGAYQPQHF	TGTGCCAGCGGACAGGGGGCATATCAGCCCCAGCATTTT
-	-	TRBV5-1	13	TRBJ1-2	CASSFGGVEGYTF	TGCGCCAGCAGCTTTGGAGGGGTGGAGGGCTACACCTTC
-	-	TRBV5-1	15	TRBJ2-1	CASSLLGVGYNEQFF	TGCGCCAGCAGCTTGTTGGGAGTTGGTTACAATGAGCAGTTCTTC
-	TRBD1	TRBV15	16	TRBJ1-2	CATSRDGTGAFYGYTF	TGTGCCACCAGCAGAGATGGCACAGGGGCCTTCTATGGCTACACCTTC
-	TRBD1	TRBV5-1	14	TRBJ2-7	CASSWGTGFYEQYF	TGCGCCAGCAGCTGGGGGACAGGGTTCTACGAGCAGTACTTC
-	-	TRBV11-2	15	TRBJ1-5	CASSLRGGSEQPQHF	TGTGCCAGCAGCTTAAGGGGGGGGTCGGAGCAGCCCCAGCATTTT
-	-	TRBV6-1	13	TRBJ1-2	CASSDDRVVGYTF	TGTGCCAGCAGTGATGACCGGGTCGTCGGCTACACCTTC
-	-	TRBV6-5	14	TRBJ1-5	CASSPRDTDQPQHF	TGTGCCAGCAGTCCCCGGGACACGGATCAGCCCCAGCATTTT
once	TRBD2	TRBV19	15	TRBJ2-7	CASSLRLAAFYEQYF	TGTGCCAGTAGCCTGCGACTAGCGGCGTTCTACGAGCAGTACTTC
few	TRBD2	TRBV5-4	15	TRBJ2-1	CASSITSGPGGEQFF	TGTGCCAGCAGCATTACTAGCGGGCCAGGGGGTGAGCAGTTCTTC
once	TRBD1	TRBV7-9	16	TRBJ1-6	CASSPGQAWENSPLHF	TGTGCCAGCAGCCCGGGACAGGCATGGGAAAATTCACCCCTCCACTTT
-	-	TRBV27	16	TRBJ1-1	CASSLSGGLTHTEAFF	TGTGCCAGCAGTTTATCGGGGGGGCTGACCCACACTGAAGCTTTCTTT
-	TRBD2	TRBV2	14	TRBJ2-7	CASRIDRLAGALNF	TGTGCCAGCAGAATCGATCGACTAGCGGGAGCCTTGAACTTC
few	-	TRBV21-1	16	TRBJ2-2	CASSKASGVSTGELFF	TGTGCCAGCAGCAAGGCTAGCGGGGTAAGCACCGGGGAGCTGTTTTTT
few	TRBD1	TRBV6-1	14	TRBJ1-5	CASSEGTGGQPQHF	TGTGCCAGCAGTGAAGGGACAGGGGGCCAGCCCCAGCATTTT
-	-	TRBV10-3	15	TRBJ1-1	CAISASGTVNTEAFF	TGTGCCATCAGTGCCTCCGGGACTGTGAACACTGAAGCTTTCTTT
-	-	TRBV13	13	TRBJ1-5	CASSLLRGQPQHF	TGTGCCAGCAGCTTATTGCGGGGGCAGCCCCAGCATTTT